The entry below gives a single TCR beta chain sequence along with its context. Its antigen is currently unknown. V was pared by 5 bases and J by 1 base, with 4 bases of the junction left unmatched. The CDR3 has 14 residues. Germline CDR1 is SGHRS and CDR2 is YFSETQ. These data are taken from a study of T cell responses to AZD1222 COVID-19 vaccine. This table comes from immunoSEQ multiplex PCR, and its TCRdb copy is limited to in-frame clones, with some not included. The table shows about 150,000 clones, with approximately 85% occurring only once. Whole-study results and caveats: Spike was spanned by vaccine-associated CD4 TCRs, with dominance at 160-218 and 743-854. Reportedly, close to half of spike-specific TCRs are directed against unmutated variant regions. Repertoire collection took place solely once the T cell response had peaked.

This chain joins TRBV5-1 and TRBJ2-5; TRBD1 agrees at 8 bases. This clonotype was sampled from an adult in good health. The sequencing used peripheral blood, collected on day 0 of MenACWY control vaccination. The CDR3 DNA follows: TGCGCCAGCAGTATAACAGGGGGCCAAGAGACCCAGTACTTC. Protein: CASSITGGQETQYF.